A single sample is the source of the 9 T cell receptor beta chains below, sequenced in a study of OX40 agonist ivuxolimab in advanced cancers. The library was built by means of the immunoSEQ multiplex PCR assay. TCRdb carries this immuneACCESS record with in-frame sequences only. Its versions omit some clonotypes, under half of them owing to an unresolved V gene in the studies checked, with the rest unexplained. The sample contains 30,000 to 35,000 clones, around 74% of them found a single time. Jointly, the top ten make up approximately 20% of the sample. The input for sequencing was CD4+ or CD8+ T cells sorted from blood, taken in a trial of the OX40 agonist ivuxolimab. All receptors derive from an adult with an advanced solid tumor such as melanoma, head and neck, liver or kidney cancer.

V is TRBV30 and J is TRBJ2-7; TRBD2 agrees at 8 bases. The CDR3 runs 13 residues. Germline trimming cut 1 base from V and 7 bases from J; bases unmatched to any gene: 6. Looked up from germline, CDR1 is GTSNPN and CDR2 is SVGIG (reference sequence). This chain's CDR3 is CAWSARGGLEQYF. The DNA for the CDR3 is TGTGCCTGGAGTGCTCGGGGGGGCCTAGAGCAGTACTTC.

This clone was picked up many times. The rearrangement joins TRBV27 to TRBJ1-3; D unclear. The CDR3 totals 13 residues. The germline V gene encodes CDR1 MNHEY and CDR2 SMNVEV (reference sequence). Trimming shortened V by 0 bases and J by 3 bases, and 3 bases separated the two germline ends. CDR3 nucleotides: TGTGCCAGCAGTTTATCTAGTGGAAACACCATATATTTT. Translating gives CASSLSSGNTIYF.

The chain couples TRBV30 to TRBJ2-7; D gene uncertain. The V end was cut by 0 bases, the J end by 2 bases, with 5 bases between. Looked up from germline, CDR1 is GTSNPN and CDR2 is SVGIG (reference sequence). This CDR3 has 12 residues. The CDR3 sequence is CAWSVLAYEQYF. The CDR3 nucleotides are TGTGCCTGGAGTGTATTGGCCTACGAGCAGTACTTC.

This rearrangement joins TRBV10-2 to TRBJ2-3; D may correspond to TRBD1 or TRBD2 (5 bases each). Between the trimmed V and J ends, which lost 2 bases and 1 base, there was a span of 10 bases. CDR1 and CDR2 from the germline V gene are WSHSY and SAAADI. The CDR3 consists of 15 residues. The CDR3 protein is CASSETLGGTDTQYF. The CDR3 DNA reads as TGCGCCAGCAGTGAGACCTTGGGGGGCACAGATACGCAGTATTTT.

The chain recombines TRBV5-1 with TRBJ2-1, with 8 bases matching TRBD2. The CDR3 spans 14 residues. CDR1 is SGHRS, CDR2 YFSETQ, per germline. V lost 4 bases and J lost 8; bases outside the gene matches: 8. CDR3 nucleotides: TGCGCCAGCAGCCCCCGGGACGGGGGGGATGAGCAGTTCTTC. This sequence encodes CASSPRDGGDEQFF.

The chain links TRBV27 to TRBJ1-6; no clear D gene. Germline V gene lookup returns CDR1 MNHEY and CDR2 SMNVEV (reference sequence). V was pared by 5 bases and J by 2 bases, with 16 bases between. CDR3 size: 17 residues. CDR3 amino acids: CASSLVLGSAYNSPLHF. The CDR3 DNA sequence: TGTGCCAGCAGTCTAGTGTTGGGGAGCGCCTATAATTCACCCCTCCACTTT.

The CDR3 spells CASSWNGGARNEQYV. The DNA for the CDR3 is TGTGCCAGCAGTTGGAACGGGGGGGCTAGAAACGAGCAGTACGTC. The V gene is TRBV6-6, the J gene TRBJ2-7; 8 bases line up with TRBD2. V lost 4 bases, J lost 5 bases, and 10 bases stayed unmatched. This CDR3 is built from 15 residues. Germline lookup yields CDR1 MNHNY and CDR2 SVGAGI (reference sequence).

This clone occurred a few times. This chain links TRBV7-6 with TRBJ2-7, with a possible D match to TRBD1 (6 bases). The CDR3 is made up of 15 amino acids. Trimming removed 5 bases at V and 2 bases at J, with 16 bases between. Germline V gene data show CDR1 as SGHVS and CDR2 as FNYEAQ. This chain's CDR3 is CASSEGPDRAYEQYV. CDR3 nucleotides: TGTGCCAGCAGCGAAGGCCCGGACAGAGCCTACGAGCAGTACGTC.

This clone was seen only a few times. The chain links TRBV14 to TRBJ1-3; possibly TRBD1 for D (5 bases). CDR3 length: 15 residues. V lost 5 bases and J lost 0, with 11 bases in between. From germline, CDR1 is SGHDN and CDR2 FVKESK. CDR3 residues: CASSWRQGSGNTIYF. In nucleotides, the CDR3 is TGTGCCAGCAGCTGGCGTCAGGGCTCTGGAAACACCATATATTTT.